This entry lists 14 T cell receptor beta chains sequenced from one sample in a study of human T cells and chemical hapten exposure. TCRdb redid the calling of the RACE reads with MiXCR, one entry per CDR3 protein. This table has under 150,000 distinct CDR3 sequences, 9% to 13% appearing once. Time point denoted: patch test 1, 2 weeks after DPC sensitization. Noted treatment: therapeutic diphenylcyclopropenone sensitization with weekly scalp DPC. The material sequenced was whole blood, taken in connection with sensitization to the hapten diphenylcyclopropenone (DPC). Receptors were obtained from a woman aged 45-65 years with alopecia areata. Some clones in this sample may be carry-over from other donors' samples.

This clonotype was counted ten times or more. The J gene is TRBJ2-7, the V gene TRBV18; TRBD1 agrees at 8 bases. The CDR3 runs to 15 residues. CDR1 and CDR2 from the germline V gene are KGHSH and LQKENI. Trimming took 4 bases from V and 2 from J; bases not matched to a gene: 7. The CDR3 reads CASSLSGTGTYEQYF. Written as DNA, the CDR3 is TGTGCCAGCTCACTGTCCGGGACAGGCACCTACGAGCAGTACTTC.

This clonotype was detected ten times or more. The chain combines TRBV7-8 with TRBJ1-5; TRBD1 aligns across 7 bases. Per germline, CDR1 SGHVS and CDR2 FQNEAQ. The ends lost 1 base at V and 5 bases at J; junction bases unmatched: 11. This CDR3 has 17 residues. CDR3 protein: CASSLGLGEGAYQPQHF. The CDR3 bases are TGTGCCAGCAGCTTAGGATTAGGCGAGGGGGCATATCAGCCCCAGCATTTT.

This clonotype was detected only a few times. V usage is TRBV6-5 and J usage is TRBJ1-4, with 8 bases aligning to TRBD1. CDR3 length: 15 residues. Germline values: CDR1 MNHEY, CDR2 SVGAGI. With 5 bases clipped from V and 4 bases from J, the junction kept 6 bases outside the gene matches. The CDR3, as DNA: TGTGCCAGCAGTGGGCAGGGGGCCCATAATGAAAAACTGTTTTTT. Encoded protein: CASSGQGAHNEKLFF.

This clonotype was seen more than once but under ten times. The J gene is TRBJ1-6, the V gene TRBV7-2; 9 bases map to TRBD1. Germline assignment: CDR1 SGHTA and CDR2 FQGNSA. The ends lost 6 bases at V and 13 bases at J; junction bases unmatched: 7. The CDR3 has 13 residues. CDR3 residues: CASSRDRATPLHF. CDR3 nucleotides: TGTGCCAGCAGTCGGGACAGGGCGACTCCCCTCCACTTT.

This clonotype was detected ten times or more. The rearrangement links TRBV3-1 to TRBJ1-1; no clear D gene. Trimming removed 4 bases from V and 1 base from J, with 10 bases in between. This CDR3 is 14 amino acids long. Germline loops: CDR1 LGHDT, CDR2 YNNKEL (reference sequence). The DNA for the CDR3 is TGTGCCAGCAGCCTCCGGAGGAAGAACACTGAAGCTTTCTTT. This translates into CASSLRRKNTEAFF.

This clonotype was seen at least ten times. The chain joins TRBV7-6 to TRBJ1-1; D ambiguous. The CDR3 consists of 13 residues. The V end was cut by 5 bases, the J end by 1 base, with 8 bases between. Germline values: CDR1 SGHVS, CDR2 FNYEAQ. CDR3 protein: CASSRAQNTEAFF. The CDR3 bases are TGTGCCAGCAGCCGCGCTCAGAACACTGAAGCTTTCTTT.

The chain carries TRBV6-5 and TRBJ1-4; a weak D match, TRBD1 (6 bases). The V end lost 10 bases, the J end lost 4 bases, and 13 bases lay between the germline ends. From germline, CDR1 is MNHEY and CDR2 SVGAGI. The CDR3 spans 13 residues. The CDR3 loop is CATSTGDNEKLFF. The CDR3 coding sequence is TGTGCCACCTCGACAGGAGATAATGAAAAACTGTTTTTT.

There are a few counts of this clonotype. The rearrangement links TRBV18 to TRBJ2-1; unclear D gene. Germline CDR1 is KGHSH and CDR2 is LQKENI. The V end was cut by 5 bases, the J end by 0 bases, with 14 bases between. This CDR3 comprises 16 residues. CDR3 sequence reads: CASSNKLTSSYNEQFF. The DNA of the CDR3 is TGTGCCAGCTCAAATAAGCTAACGAGCTCCTACAATGAGCAGTTCTTC.

This clonotype showed up just a few times. The genes are TRBV12-3 or TRBV12-4 and TRBJ2-5; 10 bases line up with TRBD2. The ends lost 6 bases at V and 8 bases at J; junction bases unmatched: 9. The CDR3 has 14 residues. The CDR3 coding sequence is TGTGCCAGCAGACTTAACATAGCGGGGGGAACCCAGTACTTC. Its translation: CASRLNIAGGTQYF.

Only a few counts were recorded for this clonotype. The chain employs TRBV11-2 and TRBJ1-1; D is undetermined. With 5 bases removed from V and 3 bases from J, the gap between germline ends came to 10 bases. The CDR3 has 13 amino acids. Germline CDR1 is SGHAT and CDR2 is FQNNGV. CDR3 in DNA: TGTGCCAGCAGCCCAGGAGCGTACACTGAAGCTTTCTTT. Translating it yields CASSPGAYTEAFF.

This clonotype was detected a few times. The chain employs TRBV4-2 and TRBJ1-3; 9 bases are a match to TRBD1. The CDR3 extends over 17 amino acids. The V segment lost 0 bases and the J segment 0 bases; nucleotides outside the gene matches: 3. The germline CDR1 and CDR2 sequences are LGHNA and YNFKEQ. CDR3 residues: CASSQDRTGDSGNTIYF. CDR3 bases: TGTGCCAGCAGCCAAGATCGGACAGGGGACTCTGGAAACACCATATATTTT.

In its sample, this clonotype was seen many times. The chain couples TRBV20-1 to TRBJ2-3; 11 bases map to TRBD2. J gave up 5 bases and V 6 bases, and 7 bases lay outside the gene matches. There are 14 residues in the CDR3. Germline V gene lookup returns CDR1 DFQATT and CDR2 SNEGSKA (reference sequence). The CDR3 sequence is CSAMTSGAVDTQYF. DNA of the CDR3: TGCAGTGCAATGACTAGCGGGGCGGTAGATACGCAGTATTTT.

The rearrangement links TRBV7-2 to TRBJ1-4; D possibly corresponds to TRBD1 (5 bases). Germline loops: CDR1 SGHTA, CDR2 FQGNSA. This CDR3 is built from 13 residues. The V end was cut by 7 bases, the J end by 4 bases, with 10 bases between. CDR3 nucleotides: TGTGCCAGCACCGTGGGGGGTAATGAAAAACTGTTTTTT. Its protein is CASTVGGNEKLFF.

J is TRBJ2-7 and V is TRBV6-1; 10 bases line up with TRBD2. There are 15 residues in the CDR3. Trimming at V came to 3 bases and at J to 2 bases, leaving 4 bases not matched to a gene. Per the germline V gene, CDR1 is MNHNS and CDR2 is SASEGT. The CDR3 loop reads CASSELAGGPYEQYF. The CDR3 DNA follows: TGTGCCAGCAGTGAGTTAGCGGGAGGACCCTACGAGCAGTACTTC.